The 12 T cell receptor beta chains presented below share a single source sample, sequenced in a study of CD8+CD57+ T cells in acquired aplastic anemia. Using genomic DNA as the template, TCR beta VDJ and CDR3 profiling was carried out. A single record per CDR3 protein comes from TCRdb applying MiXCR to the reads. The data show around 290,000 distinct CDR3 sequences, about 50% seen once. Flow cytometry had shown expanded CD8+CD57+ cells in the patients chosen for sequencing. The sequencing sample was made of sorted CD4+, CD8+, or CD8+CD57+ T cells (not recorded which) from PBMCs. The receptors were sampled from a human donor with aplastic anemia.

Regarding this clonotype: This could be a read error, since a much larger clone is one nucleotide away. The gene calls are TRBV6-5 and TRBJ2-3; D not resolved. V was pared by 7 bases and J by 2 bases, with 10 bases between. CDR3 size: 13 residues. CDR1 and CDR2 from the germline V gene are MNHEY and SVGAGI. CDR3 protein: CASTLPVTDTQYF. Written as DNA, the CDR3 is TGTGCCAGCACCCTACCTGTCACAGATACGCAGTATTTT.

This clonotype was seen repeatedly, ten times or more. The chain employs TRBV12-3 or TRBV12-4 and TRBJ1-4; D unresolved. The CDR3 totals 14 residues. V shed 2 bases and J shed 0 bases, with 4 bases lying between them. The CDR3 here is CASSLRPTNEKLFF. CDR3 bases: TGTGCCAGCAGTTTACGGCCAACTAATGAAAAACTGTTTTTT.

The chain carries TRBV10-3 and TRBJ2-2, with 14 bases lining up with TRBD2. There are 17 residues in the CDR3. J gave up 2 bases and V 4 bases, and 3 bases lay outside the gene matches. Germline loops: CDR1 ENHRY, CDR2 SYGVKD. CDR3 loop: CAISVGLAGGNTGELFF. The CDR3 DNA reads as TGTGCCATCAGTGTAGGACTAGCGGGAGGCAACACCGGGGAGCTGTTTTTT.

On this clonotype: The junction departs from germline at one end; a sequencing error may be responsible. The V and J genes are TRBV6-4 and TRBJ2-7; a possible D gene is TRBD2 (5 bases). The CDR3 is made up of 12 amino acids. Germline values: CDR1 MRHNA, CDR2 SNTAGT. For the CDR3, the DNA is TGTGCCAGCAGGGACTCTGCCTACGAGCAGTACTTC. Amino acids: CASRDSAYEQYF.

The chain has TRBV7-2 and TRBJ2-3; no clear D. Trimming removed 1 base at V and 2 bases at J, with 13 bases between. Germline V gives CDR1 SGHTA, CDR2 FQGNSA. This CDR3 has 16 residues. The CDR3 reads CASSLDLAITTDTQYF. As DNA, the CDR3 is TGTGCCAGCAGCTTAGATCTTGCTATTACCACAGATACGCAGTATTTT.

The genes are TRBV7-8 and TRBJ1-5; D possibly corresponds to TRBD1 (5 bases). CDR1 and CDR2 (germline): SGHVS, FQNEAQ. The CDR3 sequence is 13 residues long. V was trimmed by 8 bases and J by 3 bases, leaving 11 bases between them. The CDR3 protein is CASGQGYNQPQHF. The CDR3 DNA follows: TGTGCCAGCGGCCAGGGCTACAATCAGCCCCAGCATTTT.

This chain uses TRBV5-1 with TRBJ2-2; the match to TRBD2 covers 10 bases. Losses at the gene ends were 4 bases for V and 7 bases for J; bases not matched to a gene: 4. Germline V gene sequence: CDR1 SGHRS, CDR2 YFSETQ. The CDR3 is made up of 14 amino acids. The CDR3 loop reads CASSPGTSVGELFF. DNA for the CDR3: TGCGCCAGCAGCCCCGGGACTAGCGTCGGGGAGCTGTTTTTT.

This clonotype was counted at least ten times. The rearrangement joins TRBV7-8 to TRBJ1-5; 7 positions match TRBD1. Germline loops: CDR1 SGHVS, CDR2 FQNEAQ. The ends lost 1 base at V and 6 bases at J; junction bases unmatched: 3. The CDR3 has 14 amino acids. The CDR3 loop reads CASSLETGPQPQHF. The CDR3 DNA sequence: TGTGCCAGCAGCTTAGAGACAGGGCCTCAGCCCCAGCATTTT.

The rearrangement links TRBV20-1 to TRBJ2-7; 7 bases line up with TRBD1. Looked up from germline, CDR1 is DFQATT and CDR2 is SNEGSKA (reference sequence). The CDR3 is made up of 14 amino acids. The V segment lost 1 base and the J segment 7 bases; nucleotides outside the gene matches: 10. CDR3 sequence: CSARGTGTEVEQYF. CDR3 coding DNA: TGCAGTGCTAGAGGGACCGGGACAGAAGTTGAGCAGTACTTC.

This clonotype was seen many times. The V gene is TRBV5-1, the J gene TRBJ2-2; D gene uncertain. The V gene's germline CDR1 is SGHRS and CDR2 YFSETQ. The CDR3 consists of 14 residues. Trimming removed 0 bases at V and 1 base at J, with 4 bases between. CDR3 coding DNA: TGCGCCAGCAGCTTGGCCCAGAACACCGGGGAGCTGTTTTTT. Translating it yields CASSLAQNTGELFF. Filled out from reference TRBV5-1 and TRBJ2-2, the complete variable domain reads KAGVTQTPRYLIKTRGQQVTLSCSPISGHRSVSWYQQTPGQGLQFLFEYFSETQRNKGNFPGRFSGRQFSNSRSEMNVSTLELGDSALYLCASSLAQNTGELFFGEGSRLTVL.

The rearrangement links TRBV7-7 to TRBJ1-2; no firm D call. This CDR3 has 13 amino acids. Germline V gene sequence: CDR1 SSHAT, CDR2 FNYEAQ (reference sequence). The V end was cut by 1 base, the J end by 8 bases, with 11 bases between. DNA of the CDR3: TGTGCCAGCAGCTTAGTGGTGGAGAAAGGCTACACCTTC. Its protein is CASSLVVEKGYTF.

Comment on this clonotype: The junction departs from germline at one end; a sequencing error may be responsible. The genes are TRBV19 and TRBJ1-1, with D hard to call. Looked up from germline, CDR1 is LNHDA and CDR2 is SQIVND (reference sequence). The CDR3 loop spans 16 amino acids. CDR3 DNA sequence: TGTGCCGGTAGTATTATTGTGGTGGAGTTTGGGACTGAAGCTTTCTTT. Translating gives CAGSIIVVEFGTEAFF.